This TCR beta chain comes out of a study of blood T cell repertoires in COVID-19. Participants were aged roughly 18 to 100 years from 24 US areas. The study counted Cohort 3 donors as recovered given two negative PCRs, clearance, or symptom resolution. Looked up from germline, CDR1 is SGHAT and CDR2 is FQNNGV. The CDR3 contains 14 residues. The germline V and J ends were trimmed by 3 bases and 0 bases, with 9 bases remaining between them. The authors' processing: For nucleated cells, counts were estimated from reference gene primer amplification. Sequencing used immunoSEQ multiplex PCR; TCRdb keeps in-frame clones, though not all of them. V, J and clone size are taken as reported in that table, and D and trimming were inferred from the DNA itself. The sample shows 200,000 to 250,000 clones, approximately 80% of them seen only once.

This chain joins TRBV11-2 and TRBJ2-7; D is perhaps TRBD2 (6 bases). This TCR was recovered from a woman aged 55 to 70 who had recovered from COVID-19. The sample was PBMCs or T cells enriched from blood (not recorded which). The CDR3 region is CASSFGGASYEQYF. CDR3 bases: TGTGCCAGCAGCTTTGGCGGGGCCTCCTACGAGCAGTACTTC. The entire variable domain, with the rest obtained from reference TRBV11-2 and TRBJ2-7, is as follows: EAGVAQSPRYKIIEKRQSVAFWCNPISGHATLYWYQQILGQGPKLLIQFQNNGVVDDSQLPKDRFSAERLKGVDSTLKIQPAKLEDSAVYLCASSFGGASYEQYFGPGTRLTVT.